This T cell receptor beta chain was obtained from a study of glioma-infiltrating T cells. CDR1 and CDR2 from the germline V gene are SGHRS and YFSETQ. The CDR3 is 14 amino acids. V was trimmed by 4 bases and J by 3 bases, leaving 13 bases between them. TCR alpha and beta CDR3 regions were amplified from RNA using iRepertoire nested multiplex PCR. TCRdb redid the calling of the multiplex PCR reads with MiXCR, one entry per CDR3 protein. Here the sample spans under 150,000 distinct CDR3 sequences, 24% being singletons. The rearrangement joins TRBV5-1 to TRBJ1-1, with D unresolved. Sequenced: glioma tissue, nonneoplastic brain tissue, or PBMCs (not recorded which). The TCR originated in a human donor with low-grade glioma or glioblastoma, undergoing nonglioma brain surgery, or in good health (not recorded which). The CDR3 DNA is TGCGCCAGCAGCCCCTCCGAGGGAGACACTGAAGCTTTCTTT. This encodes CASSPSEGDTEAFF.